The 26 T cell receptor beta chains reported below all come from one sample, sequenced in a study of T cells after yellow fever vaccination (dated by TCRdb to about 2019). The treatment or condition label, read with the paper, signifies: live attenuated yellow fever vaccine strain. Library preparation employed 5' RACE. The data were produced on an Illumina HiSeq 2500. Using fastp at Q25 and MiXCR, TCRdb reprocessed the public reads and kept productive beta chains. Merged by CDR3 protein, the rows form single entries marked with the most common genes and DNA. This sample has around 400,000 distinct CDR3 sequences in its table, and more than 9% of those were observed once. More than 15% of the sample is in the top ten clones. Sequenced here: PBMCs, sampled on the day of the first yellow fever vaccination. These receptors originate from a man younger than 35 who received the YFV17D yellow fever vaccine.

The chain joins TRBV6-2 or TRBV6-3 to TRBJ1-1; TRBD1 is a possible D gene (6 bases). CDR1 is MNHEY and CDR2 is SVGEGT in the germline V gene. The V gene lost 7 bases and the J gene lost 6 bases, with 12 bases spanning the gap. The CDR3 contains 12 residues. This CDR3 reads CASTKGGPEAFF. DNA of the CDR3: TGTGCCAGCACCAAGGGGGGGCCTGAAGCTTTCTTT.

This clonotype was picked up many times. The chain carries TRBV12-3 or TRBV12-4 and TRBJ2-7; TRBD1 agrees at 11 bases. V shed 6 bases and J 0 bases; nucleotides not matched to a gene: 4. The length of the CDR3 is 15 residues. The CDR3: CASRRGTGGSYEQYF. The CDR3, as DNA: TGTGCCAGCAGGAGAGGGACAGGGGGCTCCTACGAGCAGTACTTC.

The chain joins TRBV19 to TRBJ2-3; D could derive from TRBD1 or TRBD2 (5 bases each). Germline-derived CDR1 and CDR2 are LNHDA and SQIVND (reference sequence). Deletions cut 3 bases from V and 4 bases from J, with 14 bases between. The length of the CDR3 is 15 residues. The CDR3 region is CASSMSGDGADTQYF. The CDR3 DNA is TGTGCCAGTAGTATGTCTGGGGACGGCGCAGATACGCAGTATTTT.

This clonotype has at least ten counts. J is TRBJ2-6 and V is TRBV5-1; 8 bases match TRBD1. Germline lookup yields CDR1 SGHRS and CDR2 YFSETQ. The V segment lost 4 bases and the J segment 4 bases; nucleotides outside the gene matches: 7. The CDR3 length is 16 residues. This CDR3 is CASSLGQVPGANVLTF. DNA for the CDR3: TGCGCCAGCAGCCTGGGACAGGTCCCAGGGGCCAACGTCCTGACTTTC.

This chain joins TRBV5-5 and TRBJ2-2; D not certain. The CDR3 is made up of 15 amino acids. Germline loops: CDR1 SGHKS, CDR2 YYEKEE (reference sequence). V was pared by 1 base and J by 4 bases, with 11 bases between. The DNA of the CDR3 is TGTGCCAGCAGCTTGATGGGTTGGCCCACCGGGGAGCTGTTTTTT. Translated: CASSLMGWPTGELFF.

This clonotype was counted only a few times. The gene calls are TRBV18 and TRBJ2-7; 10 nucleotides align to TRBD1. This CDR3 comprises 15 residues. Trimming took 2 bases from V and 1 from J; bases not matched to a gene: 2. Germline CDR1 reads KGHSH; CDR2 reads LQKENI. As DNA, the CDR3 is TGTGCCAGCTCACCAAAGGACAGGGGGTCCTACGAGCAGTACGTC. Protein: CASSPKDRGSYEQYV.

This clonotype was counted many times. The chain carries TRBV2 and TRBJ2-1; D may be TRBD1 (6 bases). The CDR3 loop spans 13 amino acids. Germline V gene data show CDR1 as SNHLY and CDR2 as FYNNEI. V was trimmed by 7 bases and J by 5 bases, leaving 12 bases between them. CDR3 amino acids: CASKRDTNNEQFF. As DNA, the CDR3 is TGTGCCAGCAAACGGGACACCAACAATGAGCAGTTCTTC.

The sample holds a few counts of this clonotype. The chain links TRBV12-3 or TRBV12-4 to TRBJ2-5; D remains unclear. With 4 bases removed from V and 2 bases from J, the gap between germline ends came to 8 bases. The CDR3 runs to 13 residues. The CDR3 spells CASSSSGQETQYF. CDR3 bases: TGTGCCAGCAGTTCGTCCGGGCAAGAGACCCAGTACTTC.

There are a few counts of this clonotype. The chain carries TRBV5-1 and TRBJ2-2; 7 bases agree with TRBD1. Germline lookup yields CDR1 SGHRS and CDR2 YFSETQ. J was trimmed by 3 bases and V by 3 bases; bases with no gene match: 8. This CDR3 has 16 residues. CDR3 residues: CASSSTDRDYTGELFF. CDR3 nucleotides: TGCGCCAGCAGCTCAACCGACAGGGATTACACCGGGGAGCTGTTTTTT.

The gene calls are TRBV9 and TRBJ2-6; 10 bases match TRBD1. CDR3 length equals 18 residues. With V trimmed by 4 bases and J by 0 bases, 7 bases remained unmatched. Germline loops: CDR1 SGDLS, CDR2 YYNGEE. The CDR3 loop reads CASSPRQGAGSGANVLTF. CDR3 in DNA: TGTGCCAGCAGCCCTAGACAGGGGGCGGGCTCTGGGGCCAACGTCCTGACTTTC.

In this sample, this clonotype turned up a few times. The rearrangement uses TRBV20-1 and TRBJ2-2; the match to TRBD2 covers 10 bases. The CDR3 runs 13 residues. Germline lookup yields CDR1 DFQATT and CDR2 SNEGSKA (reference sequence). The V segment lost 6 bases and the J segment 4 bases; nucleotides outside the gene matches: 2. CDR3 in DNA: TGCAGTGCAGAGCGGGGGGGCACCGGGGAGCTGTTTTTT. It encodes CSAERGGTGELFF.

The CDR3 coding sequence is TGTGCCAGCAGACAGGGGGCTGGGGAGACCCAGTACTTC. Encoded protein: CASRQGAGETQYF. The rearrangement joins TRBV12-3 or TRBV12-4 to TRBJ2-5; 9 bases are shared with TRBD1. The junction had 4 bases not matched to a gene; V was cut back by 6 bases and J by 5 bases. The CDR3 has 13 residues.

The rearrangement links TRBV5-4 to TRBJ2-2, with a weak D call TRBD1 (5 bases). V dropped 2 bases and J dropped 6 bases, with 11 bases sitting between them. CDR3 length equals 14 residues. Germline V gene data show CDR1 as SGHNT and CDR2 as YYREEE (reference sequence). Here the CDR3 reads CASSFRGSPGELFF. The CDR3 nucleotides are TGTGCCAGCAGCTTTAGGGGAAGTCCCGGGGAGCTGTTTTTT.

The chain recombines TRBV7-6 with TRBJ2-3; D uncertain. CDR3 length equals 15 residues. V was shortened by 3 bases and J by 5 bases, with 15 bases between the two germline ends. Germline CDR1 is SGHVS and CDR2 is FNYEAQ. CDR3 sequence: CASSFSNRGRDTQYF. The CDR3 DNA sequence: TGTGCCAGCAGCTTTTCTAACAGAGGCCGAGATACGCAGTATTTT.

This clonotype was recorded a few times. The V gene is TRBV27, the J gene TRBJ2-5, with a tentative D call TRBD2 (5 bases). The CDR3 runs 15 residues. V lost 4 bases and J 5 bases, leaving 17 bases between the germline ends. Germline loops: CDR1 MNHEY, CDR2 SMNVEV (reference sequence). The CDR3 spells CASSSLTGMRETQYF. The DNA for the CDR3 is TGTGCCAGCAGTTCTCTGACGGGGATGAGGGAGACCCAGTACTTC.

This chain joins TRBV9 and TRBJ2-5, with 9 nucleotides matching TRBD2. Per the germline V gene, CDR1 is SGDLS and CDR2 is YYNGEE. The CDR3 consists of 16 residues. The V and J ends lost 2 bases and 4 bases, in that order; junction bases with no gene match: 9. The CDR3, as DNA: TGTGCCAGCAGCGTCCGGCGGGGGGGTCTCGGAGAGACCCAGTACTTC. Amino acids: CASSVRRGGLGETQYF.

The chain couples TRBV5-1 to TRBJ2-3, with D perhaps TRBD2 (6 bases). The CDR3 consists of 15 residues. The V gene lost 4 bases and the J gene lost 1 base, with 13 bases spanning the gap. In germline, CDR1 is SGHRS, CDR2 YFSETQ. CDR3 coding DNA: TGCGCCAGCAGCCTCGCTAGCGTCGGCACAGATACGCAGTATTTT. Amino acid sequence: CASSLASVGTDTQYF.

In DNA form, the CDR3 reads TGTGCCAGCAACGGATATGGACAGGACACAGATACGCAGTATTTT. Encoded protein: CASNGYGQDTDTQYF. The chain is built from TRBV7-9 and TRBJ2-3; 7 bases map to TRBD1. V lost 7 bases, J lost 2 bases, and 9 bases stayed unmatched. The CDR3 is made up of 15 amino acids. CDR1 is SEHNR, CDR2 FQNEAQ, per germline (reference sequence).

This chain uses TRBV29-1 with TRBJ2-3; D is unclear. Germline assignment: CDR1 SQVTM and CDR2 ANQGSEA. V was pared by 4 bases and J by 0 bases, with 8 bases between. The CDR3 is made up of 13 amino acids. The chain's CDR3 is CSVVTASTDTQYF. The DNA for the CDR3 is TGCAGCGTTGTAACGGCTAGCACAGATACGCAGTATTTT.

This clonotype was counted a few times. J is TRBJ2-3 and V is TRBV7-9; D possibly corresponds to TRBD1 (6 bases). This CDR3 region has 15 residues. Germline values: CDR1 SEHNR, CDR2 FQNEAQ (reference sequence). Trimming removed 4 bases from V and 6 bases from J, with 17 bases in between. CDR3 residues: CASSWWAGVADTQYF. The CDR3 bases are TGTGCCAGCAGCTGGTGGGCAGGGGTGGCGGATACGCAGTATTTT.

This rearrangement joins TRBV2 to TRBJ2-7; either TRBD1 or TRBD2 may supply D (6 bases each). Germline V gives CDR1 SNHLY, CDR2 FYNNEI. The CDR3 contains 14 residues. The germline V and J ends were trimmed by 2 bases and 3 bases, with 11 bases remaining between them. The CDR3 is CASSEQGTHYEQYF. The CDR3 coding sequence is TGTGCCAGCAGTGAACAGGGGACTCACTACGAGCAGTACTTC. Full variable domain (rest looked up from reference TRBV2 and TRBJ2-7): EPEVTQTPSHQVTQMGQEVILRCVPISNHLYFYWYRQILGQKVEFLVSFYNNEISEKSEIFDDQFSVERPDGSNFTLKIRSTKLEDSAMYFCASSEQGTHYEQYFGPGTRLTVT.

In this sample, this clonotype turned up a few times. The J gene is TRBJ1-6, the V gene TRBV7-9, with D perhaps TRBD1 (5 bases). This CDR3 is 13 amino acids long. CDR1 and CDR2 (germline): SEHNR, FQNEAQ (reference sequence). Trimming pared 5 bases from V and 10 bases from J, leaving 12 bases between. CDR3 DNA sequence: TGTGCCAGCAGCGACGGGGCGGGATCACCCCTCCACTTT. Protein product: CASSDGAGSPLHF.

V gene TRBV5-1 combines with J gene TRBJ2-3, with a possible D match to TRBD1 (5 bases). Germline CDR1 is SGHRS and CDR2 is YFSETQ. The CDR3 is 15 residues long. With 0 bases removed from V and 0 bases from J, the gap between germline ends came to 8 bases. The CDR3 loop reads CASSLARQSTDTQYF. CDR3 DNA: TGCGCCAGCAGCTTGGCCCGACAGAGCACAGATACGCAGTATTTT.

This clonotype has a handful of counts. The rearrangement links TRBV28 to TRBJ2-1, with TRBD1 matching 9 bases. Germline V CDR1 and CDR2: MDHEN, SYDVKM. The CDR3 sequence is 16 residues long. Germline trimming cut 10 bases from V and 7 bases from J; bases unmatched to any gene: 17. CDR3 loop: CAILNAGTGYGNEQFF. The CDR3 bases are TGTGCCATCCTTAACGCCGGGACAGGGTATGGGAATGAGCAGTTCTTC.

The V call is TRBV7-2, the J call TRBJ2-5; D could derive from TRBD1 or TRBD2 (5 bases each). Trimming stripped 5 bases from V and 0 bases from J, with 13 bases between. Germline V CDR1 and CDR2: SGHTA, FQGNSA. This CDR3 region has 15 residues. The CDR3 DNA reads TGTGCCAGCAGCACCGGGGCACAGTACCAAGAGACCCAGTACTTC. Protein: CASSTGAQYQETQYF.

The chain has TRBV11-1 and TRBJ2-2; the match to TRBD2 covers 13 bases. Trimming at V came to 3 bases and at J to 0 bases, leaving 13 bases not matched to a gene. The germline V gene has CDR1 SGHAT and CDR2 FQDESV (reference sequence). This CDR3 spans 21 amino acids. The CDR3 sequence is CASSLGSGLAGEKANTGELFF. CDR3 nucleotide sequence: TGTGCCAGCAGCTTGGGGTCCGGACTAGCGGGGGAAAAAGCGAACACCGGGGAGCTGTTTTTT. Combining the CDR3 with reference TRBV11-1 and TRBJ2-2 gives the whole variable domain EAEVAQSPRYKITEKSQAVAFWCDPISGHATLYWYRQILGQGPELLVQFQDESVVDDSQLPKDRFSAERLKGVDSTLKIQPAELGDSAMYLCASSLGSGLAGEKANTGELFFGEGSRLTVL.